This T cell receptor (beta chain) was sequenced for a study of cytomegalovirus exposure and HLA in healthy donors. Study conclusions and caveats: Published work reported that the classifier diagnosed cytomegalovirus status with high specificity and sensitivity. As confirmed in vitro, three CMV-associated chains were specific for CMV antigens. While the bulk of TCR sequences proved rare, some public TCRs turned up in many donors.

As regards this clone: The antigen is not known.

V lost 0 bases, J lost 3 bases, and 11 bases lay in between. The CDR3 contains 15 residues. Germline assignment: CDR1 MNHEY and CDR2 SMNVEV (reference sequence). Data came from immunoSEQ multiplex PCR; TCRdb stores just in-frame clones and leaves some out. The sample consists of roughly 330,000 clones, around 90% of them appearing once. This chain links TRBV27 with TRBJ2-5; D is undetermined. The material sequenced was PBMCs. The source is a woman in her 30s in good health and CMV-seropositive. CDR3 nucleotides: TGTGCCAGCAGTTTATCCCTACACCAAAAAGAGACCCAGTACTTC. Translation: CASSLSLHQKETQYF.